The rows below give T cell receptor beta chains drawn from one sample of a study of T cell responses to AZD1222 COVID-19 vaccine. Generated by immunoSEQ multiplex PCR, the TCRdb table keeps only in-frame clones and is missing some. The sample holds roughly 120,000 clones, about nine tenths seen once. The source was peripheral blood, collected on day 0 of AZD1222 vaccination. These receptor sequences come from an adult in good health. Both conserved end residues are part of each CDR3. Each record gives: J gene, D gene, clone size, V gene, CDR3 protein, CDR3 DNA. A D gene is named only where the DNA matches it firmly. Clone size is shown for a subset of rows, as once, few, many or a class of expanded clone.

>TRBJ2-5|-|few|TRBV23-1
CASSHRPGDEETQYF
TGCGCCAGCAGTCACCGACCAGGTGATGAAGAGACCCAGTACTTC
>TRBJ2-2|-|few|TRBV2
CASRSIGSNTGELFF
TGTGCCAGCAGATCTATTGGTTCTAACACCGGGGAGCTGTTTTTT
>TRBJ1-3|-|-|TRBV9
CASSVAYRSSGNTIYF
TGTGCCAGCAGCGTAGCGTACAGGAGCTCTGGAAACACCATATATTTT
>TRBJ1-5|-|-|TRBV28
CASSNSNQPQHF
TGTGCCAGCAGTAATAGCAATCAGCCCCAGCATTTT
>TRBJ2-3|TRBD1|-|TRBV24-1
CATAGTGYHTDTQYF
TGTGCCACCGCCGGGACAGGGTACCACACAGATACGCAGTATTTT
>TRBJ2-1|TRBD2|-|TRBV18
CASSPNLAGSHNEQFF
TGTGCCAGCTCACCAAACCTAGCGGGATCCCACAATGAGCAGTTCTTC
>TRBJ1-5|-|-|TRBV6-2/TRBV6-3
CASSLPGSNQPQHF
TGTGCCAGCAGTCTCCCTGGTAGCAATCAGCCCCAGCATTTT
>TRBJ2-7|-|once|TRBV15
CATSRVREQAHEQYF
TGTGCCACCAGCAGAGTCCGAGAACAGGCCCACGAGCAGTACTTC
>TRBJ1-1|-|-|TRBV19
CASSIQHASWNTEAFF
TGTGCCAGTAGTATTCAGCATGCCTCCTGGAACACTGAAGCTTTCTTT
>TRBJ1-1|TRBD1|-|TRBV4-2
CASSQAGTGRMNTEAFF
TGTGCCAGCAGCCAAGCTGGGACAGGCCGTATGAACACTGAAGCTTTCTTT